A selection of T cell receptor beta chains follows, all from one sample in a study of cytomegalovirus exposure and HLA in healthy donors. TCRdb's table, derived via immunoSEQ multiplex PCR, lists solely in-frame clones and lacks some. The sample lists approximately 110,000 clones; less than 80% were seen once. The sample was PBMCs. These receptors all stem from a woman between 25 and 40 years old in good health and CMV-seronegative. The CDR3 runs from the conserved cysteine through the conserved F or W. A clone size is listed for some rows: how often the clone was seen (once, few, many), or a class if it is expanded.

v_call: TRBV27; clone_size: .; cdr3_aa: CASSLFPTGTDTQYF
v_call: TRBV2; clone_size: .; cdr3_aa: CASRQGNQETQYF
v_call: TRBV29-1; clone_size: .; cdr3_aa: CSAPRSGDNEQFF
v_call: TRBV30; clone_size: .; cdr3_aa: CAWREQGFFYGYTF
v_call: TRBV28; clone_size: .; cdr3_aa: CASSPGGTGVYGYTF
v_call: TRBV10-3; clone_size: few; cdr3_aa: CAISARGDNQPQHF
v_call: TRBV5-1; clone_size: .; cdr3_aa: CASSFSGTVYNEQFF
v_call: TRBV6-1; clone_size: .; cdr3_aa: CASSRSGTDYEQYF
v_call: TRBV2; clone_size: .; cdr3_aa: CASSSGHLSGNTIYF
v_call: TRBV11-2; clone_size: .; cdr3_aa: CASSQDRQETQYF
v_call: TRBV7-3; clone_size: .; cdr3_aa: CASSPFSTGELFF
v_call: TRBV15; clone_size: few; cdr3_aa: CATSSRTGEETQYF
v_call: TRBV30; clone_size: .; cdr3_aa: CAWSVGGQGLGEQYF
v_call: TRBV7-9; clone_size: .; cdr3_aa: CASSPSYHEKLFF
v_call: TRBV27; clone_size: .; cdr3_aa: CASSPNRVTNYGYTF
v_call: TRBV28; clone_size: .; cdr3_aa: CASSPGTGSSYEQYF
v_call: TRBV19; clone_size: .; cdr3_aa: CASSIWTGMNTEAFF
v_call: TRBV7-2; clone_size: .; cdr3_aa: CASSTTQGSFQPQHF
v_call: TRBV6-1; clone_size: .; cdr3_aa: CAVHKTGGHGYTF
v_call: TRBV28; clone_size: .; cdr3_aa: CASSFQGTSYEQYF
v_call: TRBV5-1; clone_size: few; cdr3_aa: CASSLHGFETEAFF
v_call: TRBV28; clone_size: few; cdr3_aa: CASSLLHVRTGVQPQHF